These 15 T cell receptor beta chains came from one sample sequenced in a study of cytomegalovirus exposure and HLA in healthy donors. Use of 60 Vbeta and 13 Jbeta primers characterized the PCR. Sequenced by immunoSEQ multiplex PCR; TCRdb stores in-frame clones only, minus some. The repertoire holds 150,000 to 200,000 clones, with about three quarters as singletons. The sample was PBMCs. Receptor source: a woman in her forties in good health and CMV-seronegative.

The chain recombines TRBV7-9 with TRBJ2-1, with D possibly matching TRBD1 (6 bases). This CDR3 is built from 15 residues. Germline V gives CDR1 SEHNR, CDR2 FQNEAQ (reference sequence). V lost 2 bases and J 0 bases, leaving 8 bases between the germline ends. The CDR3 DNA reads TGTGCCAGCAGCTTATCAGGGGTCTCCTACAATGAGCAGTTCTTC. It yields the protein CASSLSGVSYNEQFF.

This CDR3 is CASSQRTSGRLNEQFF. Here the CDR3 DNA reads TGTGCCAGCAGTCAGCGGACTAGCGGGAGGCTTAATGAGCAGTTCTTC. The V gene is TRBV6-6, the J gene TRBJ2-1; 14 positions match TRBD2. The V and J ends lost 5 bases and 7 bases, in that order; junction bases with no gene match: 7. The germline V gene has CDR1 MNHNY and CDR2 SVGAGI (reference sequence). This CDR3 comprises 16 residues.

The rearrangement joins TRBV25-1 to TRBJ2-1, with 7 nucleotides matching TRBD2. The CDR3 covers 16 residues. Germline V gives CDR1 MGHDK, CDR2 SYGVNS. Trimming at V came to 5 bases and at J to 4 bases, leaving 11 bases not matched to a gene. The CDR3 is CASSPKGRVPYNEQFF. The CDR3 DNA follows: TGTGCCAGCAGTCCGAAGGGGAGGGTACCATACAATGAGCAGTTCTTC. The full variable domain, its missing parts supplied by reference TRBV25-1 and TRBJ2-1, is EADIYQTPRYLVIGTGKKITLECSQTMGHDKMYWYQQDPGMELHLIHYSYGVNSTEKGDLSSESTVSRIRTEHFPLTLESARPSHTSQYLCASSPKGRVPYNEQFFGPGTRLTVL.

This chain uses TRBV10-3 with TRBJ2-3, with D possibly TRBD1 on 6 matching bases. CDR1 and CDR2 from the germline V gene are ENHRY and SYGVKD. V shed 4 bases and J shed 4 bases, with 12 bases lying between them. The CDR3 contains 14 residues. This CDR3 is CAISGGQGSDTQYF. In nucleotides, the CDR3 is TGTGCCATCAGTGGGGGGCAGGGCTCAGATACGCAGTATTTT.

This chain uses TRBV7-7 with TRBJ1-1, with D tentatively TRBD1 (5 bases). The ends were cut back, 5 bases at V and 5 bases at J, with 6 bases in the middle. In germline, CDR1 is SSHAT, CDR2 FNYEAQ (reference sequence). The CDR3 sequence is 11 residues long. This CDR3 is CASSGGTEAFF. CDR3 DNA: TGTGCCAGCAGCGGGGGGACTGAAGCTTTCTTT.

The chain employs TRBV6-5 and TRBJ2-7; TRBD2 matches 9 bases. CDR1 MNHEY and CDR2 SVGAGI come from the germline V gene. The CDR3 length is 15 residues. Unmatched junction bases numbered 9, after V lost 7 bases and J lost 2 bases. The CDR3 sequence: CASTEGAGGPYEQYF. In nucleotides, the CDR3 is TGTGCCAGCACTGAGGGGGCGGGGGGGCCCTACGAGCAGTACTTC.

This chain joins TRBV19 and TRBJ2-1; the match to TRBD2 covers 10 bases. The CDR3 is made up of 15 amino acids. The junction had 6 bases not matched to a gene; V was cut back by 1 base and J by 9 bases. The germline gives CDR1 LNHDA, CDR2 SQIVND (reference sequence). CDR3 protein: CASSIGLAGRGEQFF. For the CDR3, the DNA is TGTGCCAGTAGTATAGGACTAGCGGGCAGGGGTGAGCAGTTCTTC.

The DNA for the CDR3 is TGTGCCATCAGAGACGGACAGGGCTACGAGCAGTACTTC. It is translated as CAIRDGQGYEQYF. V is TRBV10-3 and J is TRBJ2-7, with 8 bases identical to TRBD1. Losses at the gene ends were 6 bases for V and 3 bases for J; bases not matched to a gene: 4. Germline CDR1 ENHRY, CDR2 SYGVKD. This CDR3 region has 13 residues.

This clone has only one observation. This chain connects TRBV7-8 to TRBJ1-5, with D tentatively TRBD1 (5 bases). CDR3 length: 14 amino acids. Deletions cut 3 bases from V and 7 bases from J, with 13 bases between. The V gene's germline CDR1 is SGHVS and CDR2 FQNEAQ. The CDR3 reads CASSLVGAGQPQHF. The CDR3, as DNA: TGTGCCAGCAGCTTGGTTGGGGCGGGGCAGCCCCAGCATTTT.

The gene calls are TRBV5-1 and TRBJ2-2, with D perhaps matching TRBD1 (5 bases). CDR3 size: 15 residues. Germline values: CDR1 SGHRS, CDR2 YFSETQ. Trimming cost V 5 bases and J 0 bases, with 11 bases left between them. The CDR3 loop reads CASRLKTANTGELFF. The CDR3 DNA is TGCGCCAGCAGACTTAAGACAGCGAACACCGGGGAGCTGTTTTTT.

The chain uses TRBV11-2 and TRBJ2-7; D may be TRBD1 (6 bases). CDR1 and CDR2 (germline): SGHAT, FQNNGV. CDR3 length: 16 residues. The V gene lost 2 bases and the J gene lost 5 bases, with 19 bases spanning the gap. CDR3 loop: CASSLHPAQGMDEQYF. The CDR3 DNA follows: TGTGCCAGCAGCTTACACCCGGCTCAGGGGATGGACGAGCAGTACTTC.

The rearrangement joins TRBV14 to TRBJ2-1, with a possible D match to TRBD2 (5 bases). The CDR3 has 17 amino acids. Germline V gives CDR1 SGHDN, CDR2 FVKESK. The V and J ends lost 4 bases and 3 bases respectively, with 19 bases between them. This CDR3 reads CASSRSRTRGGYNEQFF. The CDR3 DNA reads TGTGCCAGCAGCCGCTCCAGAACTAGAGGCGGCTACAATGAGCAGTTCTTC.

This clone has more than one count but fewer than ten. The rearrangement uses TRBV7-9 and TRBJ1-6, with 8 bases fitting TRBD1. V was pared by 1 base and J by 7 bases, with 3 bases of the junction left unmatched. The CDR3 has 15 residues. CDR1 is SEHNR and CDR2 is FQNEAQ in the germline V gene (reference sequence). Here the CDR3 reads CASSLGTGLNSPLHF. The CDR3 DNA sequence: TGTGCCAGCAGCTTAGGGACAGGGTTGAATTCACCCCTCCACTTT. Together with reference TRBV7-9 and TRBJ1-6, the CDR3 gives the full variable domain: DTGVSQNPRHKITKRGQNVTFRCDPISEHNRLYWYRQTLGQGPEFLTYFQNEAQLEKSRLLSDRFSAERPKGSFSTLEIQRTEQGDSAMYLCASSLGTGLNSPLHFGNGTRLTVT.

The chain uses TRBV6-5 and TRBJ1-2; no firm D call. CDR3 size: 13 residues. Trimming pared 0 bases from V and 1 base from J, leaving 3 bases between. Germline CDR1 reads MNHEY; CDR2 reads SVGAGI. For the CDR3, the DNA is TGTGCCAGCAGTTACTCGAGTAACTATGGCTACACCTTC. Residues: CASSYSSNYGYTF.

Only one count was recorded for this clone. V gene TRBV5-6 combines with J gene TRBJ1-2, with no clear D. V gave up 0 bases and J gave up 0 bases, with 6 bases separating them. CDR3 length: 14 residues. Looked up from germline, CDR1 is SGHDT and CDR2 is YYEEEE. The CDR3 sequence is CASSLASANYGYTF. Written as DNA, the CDR3 is TGTGCCAGCAGCTTGGCCTCGGCTAACTATGGCTACACCTTC.